This T cell receptor beta chain was recovered during a study of cytomegalovirus exposure and HLA in healthy donors. Study-wide results and caveats: Altogether, 160 or so TCR beta chains were recorded as cytomegalovirus-associated. A prior analysis recorded that most TCR beta V segments were productive about 87% or about 30% of the time. The study assumed roughly uniform donor sequencing depth for presence/absence analyses. Analysis performed later found 16,951 TCR beta sequences associated with HLA alleles at 0.05 false discovery rate.

With respect to this clone: Antigen specificity is unknown.

The PCR made use of 60 Vbeta and 13 Jbeta primers. Method: immunoSEQ multiplex PCR; TCRdb's copy keeps in-frame clones and lacks some. The sample has around 84,000 clones; around 85% are singletons. Trimming removed 0 bases at V and 2 bases at J, with 8 bases between. From germline, CDR1 is MNHNS and CDR2 SASEGT. The CDR3 spans 14 residues. This chain connects TRBV6-1 to TRBJ2-7; no reliable D call. Material for sequencing was PBMCs. The source of this sequence is a human donor in good health. The CDR3 here is CASSEARQTYEQYF. Written as DNA, the CDR3 is TGTGCCAGCAGTGAAGCGCGGCAGACCTACGAGCAGTACTTC.